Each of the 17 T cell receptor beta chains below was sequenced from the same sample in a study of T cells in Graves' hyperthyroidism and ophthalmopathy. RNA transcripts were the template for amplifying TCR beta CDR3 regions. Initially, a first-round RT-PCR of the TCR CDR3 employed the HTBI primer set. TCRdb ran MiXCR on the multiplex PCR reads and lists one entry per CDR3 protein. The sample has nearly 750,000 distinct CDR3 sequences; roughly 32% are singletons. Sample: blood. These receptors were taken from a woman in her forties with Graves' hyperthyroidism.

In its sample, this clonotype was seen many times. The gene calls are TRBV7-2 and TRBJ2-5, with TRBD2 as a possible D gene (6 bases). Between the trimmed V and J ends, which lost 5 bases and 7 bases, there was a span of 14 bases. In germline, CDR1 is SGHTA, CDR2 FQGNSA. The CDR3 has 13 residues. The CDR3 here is CASSPEGWGTQYF. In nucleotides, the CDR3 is TGTGCCAGCAGCCCGGAGGGATGGGGGACCCAGTACTTC.

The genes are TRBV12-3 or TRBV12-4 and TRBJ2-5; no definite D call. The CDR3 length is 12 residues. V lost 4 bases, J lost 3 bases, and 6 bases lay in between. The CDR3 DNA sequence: TGTGCCAGCAGTTCCATCAAAGAGACCCAGTACTTC. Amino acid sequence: CASSSIKETQYF.

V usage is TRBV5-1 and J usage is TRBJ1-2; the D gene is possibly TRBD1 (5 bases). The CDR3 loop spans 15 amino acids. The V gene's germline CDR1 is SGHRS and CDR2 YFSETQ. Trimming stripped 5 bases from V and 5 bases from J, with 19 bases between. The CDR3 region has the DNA TGCGCCAGCAGGGGGGGGTCGGAAGGAGCTTATGGCTACACCTTC. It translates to CASRGGSEGAYGYTF.

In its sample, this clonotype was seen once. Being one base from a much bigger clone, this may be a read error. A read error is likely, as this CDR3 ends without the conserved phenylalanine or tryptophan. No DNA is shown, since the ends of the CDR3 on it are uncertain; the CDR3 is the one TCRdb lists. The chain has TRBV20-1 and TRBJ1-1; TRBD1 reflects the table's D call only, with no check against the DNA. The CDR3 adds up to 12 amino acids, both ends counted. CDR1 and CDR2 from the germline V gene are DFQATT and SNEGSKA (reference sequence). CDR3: CSAREGPQGSFL.

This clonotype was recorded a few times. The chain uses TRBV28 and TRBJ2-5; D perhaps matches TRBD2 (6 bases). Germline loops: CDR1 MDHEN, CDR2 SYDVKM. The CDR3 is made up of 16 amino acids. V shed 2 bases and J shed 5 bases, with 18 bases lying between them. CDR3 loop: CASSLIGSSELETQYF. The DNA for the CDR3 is TGTGCCAGCAGTTTAATCGGGTCTAGCGAGCTGGAGACCCAGTACTTC.

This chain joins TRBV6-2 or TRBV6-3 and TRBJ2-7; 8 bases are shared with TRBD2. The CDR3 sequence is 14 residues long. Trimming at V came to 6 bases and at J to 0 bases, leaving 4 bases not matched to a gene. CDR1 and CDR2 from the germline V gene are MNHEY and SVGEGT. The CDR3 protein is CASRLSGASYEQYF. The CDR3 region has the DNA TGTGCCAGCAGACTTAGCGGGGCCTCCTACGAGCAGTACTTC.

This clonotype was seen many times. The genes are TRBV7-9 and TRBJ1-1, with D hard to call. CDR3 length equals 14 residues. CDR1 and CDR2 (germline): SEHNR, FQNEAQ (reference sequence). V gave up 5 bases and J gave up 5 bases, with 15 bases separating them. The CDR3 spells CASSPRETITEAFF. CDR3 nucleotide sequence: TGTGCCAGCAGCCCGCGCGAGACCATTACTGAAGCTTTCTTT.

CDR3 coding DNA: TGTGCCAGCAGCCAACCCTACAGGGGCTACACCTTC. It specifies CASSQPYRGYTF. The chain links TRBV4-2 to TRBJ1-2; tentatively, D is TRBD1 (5 bases). CDR1 and CDR2 from the germline V gene are LGHNA and YNFKEQ. Trimming left V 2 bases short and J 8 bases short, with 9 bases between. This CDR3 has 12 amino acids.

The DNA for the CDR3 is TGTGCCAGCAGTTTAGCGAGTTCGCAGTACACCTTC. Encoded protein: CASSLASSQYTF. V gene TRBV12-3 or TRBV12-4 combines with J gene TRBJ1-2, with D unclear. Trimming removed 0 bases at V and 11 bases at J, with 10 bases between. This CDR3 region has 12 residues.

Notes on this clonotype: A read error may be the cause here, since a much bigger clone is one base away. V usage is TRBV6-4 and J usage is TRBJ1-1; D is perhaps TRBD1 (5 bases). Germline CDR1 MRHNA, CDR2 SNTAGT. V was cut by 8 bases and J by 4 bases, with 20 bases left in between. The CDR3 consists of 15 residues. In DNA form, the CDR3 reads TGTGCCAGCCTTATTGATGGACACCTGAGCACTGAAGCTTTCTTT. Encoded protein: CASLIDGHLSTEAFF.

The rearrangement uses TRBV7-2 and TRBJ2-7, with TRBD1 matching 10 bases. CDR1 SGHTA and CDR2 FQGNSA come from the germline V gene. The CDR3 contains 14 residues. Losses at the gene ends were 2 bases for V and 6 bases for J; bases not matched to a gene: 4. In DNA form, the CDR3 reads TGTGCCAGCAGCTTAAGTGGGACAGGGGTCGAGCAGTACTTC. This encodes CASSLSGTGVEQYF.

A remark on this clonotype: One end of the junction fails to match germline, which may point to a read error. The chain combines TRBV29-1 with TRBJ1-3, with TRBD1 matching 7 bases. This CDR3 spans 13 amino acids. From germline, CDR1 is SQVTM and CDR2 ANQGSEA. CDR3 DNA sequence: TGCAGCGTTGAAGGGGACAGCCTAAACACCGTATACTTT. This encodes CSVEGDSLNTVYF.

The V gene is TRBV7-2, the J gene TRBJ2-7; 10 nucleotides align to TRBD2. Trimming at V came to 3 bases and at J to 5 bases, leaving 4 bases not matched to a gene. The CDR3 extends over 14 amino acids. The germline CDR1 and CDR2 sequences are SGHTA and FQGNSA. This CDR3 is CASSLLAGAHEQYF. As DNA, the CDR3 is TGTGCCAGCAGCTTGCTAGCGGGAGCCCACGAGCAGTACTTC. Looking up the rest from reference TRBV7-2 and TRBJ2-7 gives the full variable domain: GAGVSQSPSNKVTEKGKDVELRCDPISGHTALYWYRQSLGQGLEFLIYFQGNSAPDKSGLPSDRFSAERTGGSVSTLTIQRTQQEDSAVYLCASSLLAGAHEQYFGPGTRLTVT.

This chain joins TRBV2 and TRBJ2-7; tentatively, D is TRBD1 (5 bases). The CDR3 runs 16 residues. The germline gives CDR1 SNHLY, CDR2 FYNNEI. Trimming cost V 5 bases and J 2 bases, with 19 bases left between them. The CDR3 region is CASSHDLGDWAYEQYF. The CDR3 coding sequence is TGTGCCAGCAGTCACGATCTAGGGGATTGGGCCTACGAGCAGTACTTC.

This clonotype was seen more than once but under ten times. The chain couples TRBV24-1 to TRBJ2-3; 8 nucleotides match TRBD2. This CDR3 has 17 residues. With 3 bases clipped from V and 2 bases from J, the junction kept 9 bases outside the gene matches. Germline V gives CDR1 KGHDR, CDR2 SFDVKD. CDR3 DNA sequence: TGTGCCACCAGTGATCCTCTGCGGGAGGTCGCCACAGATACGCAGTATTTT. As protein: CATSDPLREVATDTQYF.

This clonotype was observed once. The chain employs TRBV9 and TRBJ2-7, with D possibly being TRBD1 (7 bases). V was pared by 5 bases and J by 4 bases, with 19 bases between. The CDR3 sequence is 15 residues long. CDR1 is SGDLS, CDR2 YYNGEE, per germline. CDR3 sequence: CASRTRQGGFYEQYF. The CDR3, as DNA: TGTGCCAGCAGAACGAGGCAGGGGGGCTTTTACGAGCAGTACTTC.

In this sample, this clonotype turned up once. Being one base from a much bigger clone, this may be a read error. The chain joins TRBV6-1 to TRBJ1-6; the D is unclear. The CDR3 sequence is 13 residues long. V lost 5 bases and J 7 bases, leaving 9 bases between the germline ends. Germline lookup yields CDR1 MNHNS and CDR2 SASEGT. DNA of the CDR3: TGTGCCAGCAGTAGGGTTGTGAATTCACCCCTCCACTTT. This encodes CASSRVVNSPLHF.